This note documents a single T cell receptor (beta chain) sequence. Its specificity is unknown. Sample time point: week 23, last vaccination. Each vaccine dose was 300 ug of mutant IDH1 20-mer peptide, with topical imiquimod. Looked up from germline, CDR1 is SGHKS and CDR2 is YYEKEE (reference sequence). Unmatched junction bases numbered 7, after V lost 3 bases and J lost 5 bases. The CDR3 loop spans 15 amino acids. Repertoires were generated with immunoSEQ multiplex PCR, while TCRdb's copy carries only in-frame clones and drops some. This sample carries approximately 60,000 clones, 80% to 90% of them seen once, and the ten largest clones take about 1.3%. The data stem from a study of a mutant IDH1 vaccine in newly diagnosed glioma. In the study overall: Onset of vaccination occurred 4-6 weeks following radiotherapy alone, or with temozolomide cycles. Study findings and constraints: Among patients, around 93% showed immune responses induced by the vaccine.

Sequencing used PBMCs, obtained from a glioma patient whose treatment included an IDH1 peptide vaccine. This rearrangement joins TRBV5-5 to TRBJ2-7; TRBD1 agrees at 11 bases. This sequence originates from a man aged 35 to 55 with glioma. CDR3 bases: TGTGCCAGCAGCTACCGGACAGGGGGCTACGACGAGCAGTACTTC. Translation gives CASSYRTGGYDEQYF.